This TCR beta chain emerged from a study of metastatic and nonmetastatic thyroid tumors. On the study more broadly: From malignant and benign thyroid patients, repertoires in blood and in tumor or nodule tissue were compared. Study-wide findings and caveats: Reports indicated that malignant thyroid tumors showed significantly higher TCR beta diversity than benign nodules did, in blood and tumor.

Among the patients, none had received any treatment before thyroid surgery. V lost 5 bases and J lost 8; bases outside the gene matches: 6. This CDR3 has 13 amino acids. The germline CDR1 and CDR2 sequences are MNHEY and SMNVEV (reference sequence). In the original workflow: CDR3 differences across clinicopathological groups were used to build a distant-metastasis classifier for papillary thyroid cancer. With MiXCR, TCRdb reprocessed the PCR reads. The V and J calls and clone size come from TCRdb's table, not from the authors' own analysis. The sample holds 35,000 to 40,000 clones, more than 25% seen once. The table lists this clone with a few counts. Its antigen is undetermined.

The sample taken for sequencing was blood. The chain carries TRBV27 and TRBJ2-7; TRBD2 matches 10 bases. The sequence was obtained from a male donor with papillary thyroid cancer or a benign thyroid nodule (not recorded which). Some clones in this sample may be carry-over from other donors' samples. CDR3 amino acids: CASSVAGGSKQYF. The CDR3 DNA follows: TGTGCCAGCAGTGTAGCGGGAGGCAGCAAGCAGTACTTC.